This entry lists 17 T cell receptor beta chains sequenced from one sample in a study of cytomegalovirus exposure and HLA in healthy donors. Primers: 60 Vbeta forward and 13 Jbeta reverse. Assay: immunoSEQ multiplex PCR; the TCRdb copy retains only in-frame clones and omits some. Found here are some 130,000 clones, 50% to 65% of them singletons; the top ten hold 9% to 10%. The sequencing input was PBMCs. The receptor source for this set is a man aged 35 to 55 in good health and CMV-seropositive.

V usage is TRBV27 and J usage is TRBJ2-7; 10 bases fit TRBD2. This CDR3 spans 18 amino acids. The V and J ends lost 2 bases and 2 bases, in that order; junction bases with no gene match: 12. CDR1 is MNHEY, CDR2 SMNVEV, per germline (reference sequence). The CDR3 region is CASSLIWSSGSFPYEQYF. The CDR3 region has the DNA TGTGCCAGCAGTTTAATCTGGTCTAGCGGGAGTTTCCCCTACGAGCAGTACTTC.

J is TRBJ1-1 and V is TRBV6-6; 9 nucleotides agree with TRBD1. Germline values: CDR1 MNHNY, CDR2 SVGAGI (reference sequence). This CDR3 region has 12 residues. Here the CDR3 DNA reads TGTGCTGGGACAGGGATAATCGCTGAAGCTTTCTTT. It codes for CAGTGIIAEAFF.

This sequence joins TRBV10-3 and TRBJ2-3; D is unresolved. This CDR3 spans 11 amino acids. The V gene lost 5 bases and the J gene lost 9 bases, with 9 bases spanning the gap. Germline-derived CDR1 and CDR2 are ENHRY and SYGVKD. CDR3 nucleotide sequence: TGTGCCATCAGTTCATCCGGGACGCAGTATTTT. Encoded protein: CAISSSGTQYF.

The table lists this clone with a count of one. The chain has TRBV18 and TRBJ2-7; TRBD2 agrees at 8 bases. J lost 2 bases, V lost 3 bases, and 12 bases had no gene match. In germline, CDR1 is KGHSH, CDR2 LQKENI. This CDR3 is 17 amino acids long. The CDR3 region is CASSPGQSTSETYEQYF. The CDR3 bases are TGTGCCAGCTCACCCGGACAGTCGACTAGCGAGACCTACGAGCAGTACTTC.

The CDR3 nucleotides are TGTGCCAGCAGTTACTCAGTCCGGGGTAATCAGCCCCAGCATTTT. Its protein is CASSYSVRGNQPQHF. The chain combines TRBV6-5 with TRBJ1-5; D is uncertain. Germline-derived CDR1 and CDR2 are MNHEY and SVGAGI. The CDR3 sequence is 15 residues long. V was shortened by 0 bases and J by 4 bases, with 10 bases between the two germline ends.

Concerning this clone itself: At one of its ends the junction is not consistent with the germline gene, which may arise from a read error. The chain employs TRBV29-1 and TRBJ2-1, with 10 bases aligning to TRBD2. Germline CDR1 is SQVTM and CDR2 is ANQGSEA. The CDR3 has 14 residues. CDR3 sequence: CSVEGLADYNEQFF. DNA for the CDR3: TGCAGCGTGGAAGGACTAGCGGACTACAATGAGCAGTTCTTC.

The chain combines TRBV7-2 with TRBJ2-2; D may be TRBD1 (6 bases). The germline V and J ends were trimmed by 6 bases and 0 bases, with 14 bases remaining between them. In germline, CDR1 is SGHTA, CDR2 FQGNSA. The CDR3 sequence is 16 residues long. This chain's CDR3 is CASSIQGPSNTGELFF. CDR3 in DNA: TGTGCCAGCAGTATACAGGGTCCGTCGAACACCGGGGAGCTGTTTTTT.

V usage is TRBV4-2 and J usage is TRBJ2-7, with TRBD1 as a possible D gene (6 bases). CDR1 and CDR2 from the germline V gene are LGHNA and YNFKEQ. This CDR3 has 15 amino acids. Trimming took 1 base from V and 4 from J, leaving 14 bases between them. The CDR3 sequence is CASSQASGGGYEQYF. The CDR3 DNA is TGTGCCAGCAGCCAAGCATCTGGGGGCGGGTACGAGCAGTACTTC.

The rearrangement uses TRBV5-6 and TRBJ2-3; 12 nucleotides agree with TRBD2. Germline lookup yields CDR1 SGHDT and CDR2 YYEEEE. The V segment lost 2 bases and the J segment 2 bases; nucleotides outside the gene matches: 3. This CDR3 is 16 amino acids long. The CDR3 spells CASSLRLAGDTDTQYF. The CDR3 DNA is TGTGCCAGCAGCTTAAGACTAGCGGGAGACACAGATACGCAGTATTTT. Looking up the rest from reference TRBV5-6 and TRBJ2-3 gives the full variable domain: DAGVTQSPTHLIKTRGQQVTLRCSPKSGHDTVSWYQQALGQGPQFIFQYYEEEERQRGNFPDRFSGHQFPNYSSELNVNALLLGDSALYLCASSLRLAGDTDTQYFGPGTRLTVL.

This clone was observed a single time. The J gene is TRBJ1-2, the V gene TRBV19; 7 bases fit TRBD1. The CDR3 consists of 13 residues. V was clipped by 5 bases and J by 8 bases; unmatched bases: 8. The germline CDR1 and CDR2 sequences are LNHDA and SQIVND (reference sequence). CDR3 amino acids: CASSSGQDEGYTF. CDR3 coding DNA: TGTGCCAGTAGTTCCGGACAGGATGAGGGCTACACCTTC.

This clone has just a few counts. The rearrangement joins TRBV27 to TRBJ1-5; TRBD1 agrees at 7 bases. The CDR3 covers 14 residues. Germline CDR1 MNHEY, CDR2 SMNVEV (reference sequence). J lost 6 bases, V lost 6 bases, and 8 bases had no gene match. The CDR3 reads CASSAPGGVQPQHF. The CDR3 DNA is TGTGCCAGCAGCGCGCCAGGGGGAGTTCAGCCCCAGCATTTT.

CDR3 in amino acids: CASSPLRGTVHEQYF. In DNA, the CDR3 is TGTGCCAGCAGCCCCCTCCGGGGAACCGTCCACGAGCAGTACTTC. V gene TRBV7-2 combines with J gene TRBJ2-7; TRBD2 might be the D (5 bases). The V gene lost 5 bases and the J gene lost 5 bases, with 19 bases spanning the gap. The germline CDR1 and CDR2 sequences are SGHTA and FQGNSA. The CDR3 length is 15 residues.

The chain has TRBV7-3 and TRBJ2-1, with D tentatively TRBD1 (6 bases). Germline V gives CDR1 SGHTA, CDR2 FQGTGA. The CDR3 contains 14 residues. V was clipped by 5 bases and J by 9 bases, with 17 bases between them. CDR3 nucleotides: TGTGCCAGCAGCGAAATACAGGGATTTGGTGAGCAGTTCTTC. Its translation is CASSEIQGFGEQFF.

This chain connects TRBV7-9 to TRBJ2-5; TRBD2 matches 8 bases. V dropped 5 bases and J dropped 1; count of bases not matched to a gene: 9. Germline loops: CDR1 SEHNR, CDR2 FQNEAQ (reference sequence). CDR3 length: 16 amino acids. The CDR3 DNA follows: TGTGCCAGCAGCACCATCCCGGGGGGGTTCCAAGAGACCCAGTACTTC. It encodes CASSTIPGGFQETQYF.

This clone turned up a few times. This chain joins TRBV15 and TRBJ2-5, with D possibly being TRBD2 (6 bases). Germline V gene lookup returns CDR1 LNHNV and CDR2 YYDKDF (reference sequence). CDR3 length: 16 residues. Trimming stripped 5 bases from V and 4 bases from J, with 20 bases between. The chain's CDR3 is CATSQIPGGVSETQYF. CDR3 DNA: TGTGCCACCAGCCAAATCCCCGGGGGTGTCTCAGAGACCCAGTACTTC.

V gene TRBV19 combines with J gene TRBJ1-1, with TRBD1 matching over 7 bases. The ends lost 1 base at V and 0 bases at J; junction bases unmatched: 5. CDR1 and CDR2 (germline): LNHDA, SQIVND (reference sequence). This CDR3 is built from 16 residues. The CDR3 DNA follows: TGTGCCAGTAGTATAGTTCCAGGGGGAATGAACACTGAAGCTTTCTTT. It translates to CASSIVPGGMNTEAFF.

CDR3 loop: CSASRDTNSYEQYF. The CDR3 nucleotides read TGCAGCGCCTCGAGGGACACCAACTCCTACGAGCAGTACTTC. The gene calls are TRBV29-1 and TRBJ2-7; possible D gene TRBD1, 6 bases. This CDR3 spans 14 amino acids. CDR1 is SQVTM and CDR2 is ANQGSEA in the germline V gene. Trimming shortened V by 7 bases and J by 0 bases, and 16 bases separated the two germline ends.